A selection of T cell receptor beta chains follows, all from one sample in a study of blood T cells in healthy people across ages. TCRdb reprocessed the 5' RACE reads via MiXCR and lists one record per CDR3 protein. The repertoire includes about 280,000 distinct CDR3 sequences, 25% to 30% of them detected once, and 25% to 30% sits in the top ten. Input material: blood. All receptors derive from an older woman in good health. CDR3s include the opening cysteine and the closing phenylalanine or tryptophan. The D gene is left open where the match is weak. Not all rows give a size; the values are once, few, many and, for expanded clones, a class.

size: NA
V: TRBV4-2
J: TRBJ2-3
D: TRBD2
DNA: TGTGCCAGCAGCCAAGCAAGTGGAGCTAGCGGATACACAGATACGCAGTATTTT
CDR3: CASSQASGASGYTDTQYF

size: NA
V: TRBV3-1
J: TRBJ2-7
D: NA
DNA: TGTGCCAGCAGCCGTCTATTGGCGGGCGGCTACGAGCAGTACTTC
CDR3: CASSRLLAGGYEQYF

size: few
V: TRBV7-3
J: TRBJ2-1
D: TRBD2
DNA: TGTGCCAGCAGCTTGGGAAGCGGGAGGGCCGACAATGAGCAGTTCTTC
CDR3: CASSLGSGRADNEQFF

size: many
V: TRBV29-1
J: TRBJ2-5
D: TRBD2
DNA: TGCAGCGTGTTTGGGGGGGTCGGTGAGACCCAGTACTTC
CDR3: CSVFGGVGETQYF

size: NA
V: TRBV20-1
J: TRBJ2-5
D: NA
DNA: TGCAGTGCTGGCCTCTTGGGGGTCCAAGAGACCCAGTACTTC
CDR3: CSAGLLGVQETQYF

size: NA
V: TRBV29-1
J: TRBJ2-1
D: TRBD1
DNA: TGCAGCGTTCATTACAGGGGAACAAGGATCGGCTTCGATGAGCAGTTCTTC
CDR3: CSVHYRGTRIGFDEQFF

size: NA
V: TRBV7-3
J: TRBJ2-3
D: TRBD2
DNA: TGTGCCAGCAGCTCCGGGACTAGCGGCTCCACAGATACGCAGTATTTT
CDR3: CASSSGTSGSTDTQYF

size: NA
V: TRBV20-1
J: TRBJ1-1
D: NA
DNA: TGCAGTGCCACCTGGGACAAGAAAGCTTTCTTT
CDR3: CSATWDKKAFF

size: NA
V: TRBV7-2
J: TRBJ1-4
D: NA
DNA: TGTGCCAGCAGCTTAGAAGGGGTATATAAAGAAAAACTGTTTTTT
CDR3: CASSLEGVYKEKLFF

size: few
V: TRBV6-5
J: TRBJ2-1
D: TRBD2
DNA: TGTGCCAGCAGTTACTCGCCTTTCGCGGGAGGCCGCAATGAGCAGTTCTTC
CDR3: CASSYSPFAGGRNEQFF

size: NA
V: TRBV28
J: TRBJ2-3
D: NA
DNA: TGTGCCAGCAGTTTCGCGTCTCTCTTGGATACGCAGTATTTT
CDR3: CASSFASLLDTQYF

size: few
V: TRBV7-2
J: TRBJ2-5
D: TRBD1
DNA: TGTGCCAGCAGCTTAGCGCTGACAGGGGGCCAAGAGACCCAGTACTTC
CDR3: CASSLALTGGQETQYF

size: few
V: TRBV29-1
J: TRBJ2-1
D: NA
DNA: TGCAGCGTCCGGAGGGGTTCCAATGAGCAGTTCTTC
CDR3: CSVRRGSNEQFF

size: NA
V: TRBV28
J: TRBJ1-4
D: NA
DNA: TGTGCCAGCAGTTTAAGCAGGGATGAAAAACTGTTTTTT
CDR3: CASSLSRDEKLFF

size: few
V: TRBV28
J: TRBJ2-6
D: NA
DNA: TGTGCCAGCTGTAGGCGCTCTGGGGCCAACGTCCTGACTTTC
CDR3: CASCRRSGANVLTF

size: NA
V: TRBV27
J: TRBJ2-7
D: NA
DNA: TGTGCCAGCAGTTTAAAGGCCCACCCAGAGCAGTACTTC
CDR3: CASSLKAHPEQYF

size: NA
V: TRBV20-1
J: TRBJ2-2
D: TRBD2
DNA: TGCAGTGCTAGAGAGGCTAGCGGGATTAACACCGGGGAGCTGTTTTTT
CDR3: CSAREASGINTGELFF

size: NA
V: TRBV29-1
J: TRBJ2-4
D: NA
DNA: TGCAGCGTGAAAGAGAACATTCAGTACTTC
CDR3: CSVKENIQYF

size: few
V: TRBV29-1
J: TRBJ2-7
D: NA
DNA: TGCAGCGCTGAGCGGCCCTTAATCCACGAGCAGTACTTC
CDR3: CSAERPLIHEQYF

size: NA
V: TRBV15
J: TRBJ2-7
D: TRBD2
DNA: TGTGCCACAACCGGGACTAACTCCTACGAGCAGTACTTC
CDR3: CATTGTNSYEQYF

size: NA
V: TRBV29-1
J: TRBJ2-5
D: NA
DNA: TGCAGCGCCCTTGGGCAGATCCAAGAGACCCAGTACTTC
CDR3: CSALGQIQETQYF

size: few
V: TRBV18
J: TRBJ1-5
D: NA
DNA: TGTGCCAGCTCACCACTAGGGGAAGGAGCCCAGCATTTT
CDR3: CASSPLGEGAQHF

size: NA
V: TRBV5-1
J: TRBJ2-7
D: TRBD2
DNA: TGCGCCAGCGGCTCTACTAGCGGAAATAAGGGTACCTACGAGCAGTACTTC
CDR3: CASGSTSGNKGTYEQYF

size: few
V: TRBV7-2
J: TRBJ2-2
D: TRBD2
DNA: TGTGCCAGCAGCTCTAGCGGGAGGGAAGACGGGGAGCTGTTTTTT
CDR3: CASSSSGREDGELFF

size: NA
V: TRBV11-2
J: TRBJ1-4
D: TRBD1
DNA: TGTGCCAGCAGCGCGGGGACAGTTGCAACTAATGAAAAACTGTTTTTT
CDR3: CASSAGTVATNEKLFF

size: NA
V: TRBV4-2
J: TRBJ2-7
D: TRBD2
DNA: TGTGCCAGCAGCCAAGATTCAGCGGGAGGGCCTAAACGGTACTTC
CDR3: CASSQDSAGGPKRYF

size: NA
V: TRBV28
J: TRBJ2-3
D: TRBD2
DNA: TGTGCCAGCAGTTTAAGCGGGAGTCAGAGAGATACGCAGTATTTT
CDR3: CASSLSGSQRDTQYF

size: NA
V: TRBV19
J: TRBJ1-3
D: NA
DNA: TGTACCAGTACCCCAGGAGACAGTAGGCGATACTCTGGAAACACCATATATTTT
CDR3: CTSTPGDSRRYSGNTIYF

size: NA
V: TRBV6-5
J: TRBJ2-2
D: TRBD1
DNA: TGTGCCAGCAGAACCGGGACAGAATTGGGCCGGGAGCTGTTTTTT
CDR3: CASRTGTELGRELFF

size: few
V: TRBV6-2/TRBV6-3
J: TRBJ2-1
D: NA
DNA: TGTGCCAGCAGTCAATTTGCGGGACTCCGGGATGATGAGCAGTTCTTC
CDR3: CASSQFAGLRDDEQFF

size: NA
V: TRBV6-2/TRBV6-3
J: TRBJ1-4
D: TRBD1
DNA: TGTGCCAGCAGACACCGGCCGGGACAGGCTAATGAAAAACTGTTTTTT
CDR3: CASRHRPGQANEKLFF

size: many
V: TRBV7-2
J: TRBJ2-5
D: TRBD1
DNA: TGTGCCAGCAGACCTCGGACAGGGGCTCGAGAGACCCAGTACTTC
CDR3: CASRPRTGARETQYF

size: NA
V: TRBV20-1
J: TRBJ1-6
D: NA
DNA: TGCAGTGCTAGCAGAGGGGATCGTAATTCACCCCTCCACTTT
CDR3: CSASRGDRNSPLHF

size: NA
V: TRBV20-1
J: TRBJ1-4
D: NA
DNA: TGCAGTGCACCCACCGGGACATCAAAAGGGGGTAATGAAAAACTGTTTTTT
CDR3: CSAPTGTSKGGNEKLFF

size: NA
V: TRBV28
J: TRBJ2-3
D: NA
DNA: TGTGCCAGCAGTTTGGCGGATAGTGATACGCAGTATTTT
CDR3: CASSLADSDTQYF

size: NA
V: TRBV20-1
J: TRBJ2-5
D: TRBD2
DNA: TGCAGTGCTAGGTCGACTAGCGCGGAGACCCAGTACTTC
CDR3: CSARSTSAETQYF

size: many
V: TRBV11-2
J: TRBJ2-3
D: NA
DNA: TGTGCCAGCAGCCGGGGAGATACGCAGTATTTT
CDR3: CASSRGDTQYF

size: NA
V: TRBV20-1
J: TRBJ1-6
D: TRBD1
DNA: TGCAGTGCTAGATTAGGGACAGGGAGTTCCTATAATTCACCCCTCCACTTT
CDR3: CSARLGTGSSYNSPLHF

size: NA
V: TRBV29-1
J: TRBJ2-7
D: NA
DNA: TGCAGCGTTGTGGGTAGGTTTCAGGCGGAGCAGTACTTC
CDR3: CSVVGRFQAEQYF

size: many
V: TRBV4-1
J: TRBJ1-4
D: NA
DNA: TGCGCCAGCAGCCAAGACCTCGGACAGAGTGAAAAACTGTTTTTT
CDR3: CASSQDLGQSEKLFF

size: few
V: TRBV3-1
J: TRBJ2-4
D: TRBD1
DNA: TGTGCCAGCAGCCTAAGGACAGGGGGCGACGGCGGCAAAAACATTCAGTACTTC
CDR3: CASSLRTGGDGGKNIQYF

size: NA
V: TRBV18
J: TRBJ1-5
D: NA
DNA: TGTGCCAGCTCACTTTCAGGGGGCAATCAGCCCCAGCATTTT
CDR3: CASSLSGGNQPQHF

size: NA
V: TRBV5-1
J: TRBJ2-1
D: NA
DNA: TGCGCCAGCAGCCTGGGGATACAGACCTACAATGAGCAGTTCTTC
CDR3: CASSLGIQTYNEQFF

size: NA
V: TRBV29-1
J: TRBJ2-3
D: NA
DNA: TGCAGCGTTTGGTTAGCTGGAGATACGCAGTATTTT
CDR3: CSVWLAGDTQYF

size: NA
V: TRBV15
J: TRBJ2-3
D: NA
DNA: TGTGCCACCAGCAGAGATATTGGGGTCGGGGAACCAGATACGCAGTATTTT
CDR3: CATSRDIGVGEPDTQYF

size: NA
V: TRBV12-3/TRBV12-4
J: TRBJ1-2
D: NA
DNA: TGTGCCAGCAGTGCCCGGGGTCGGGGCTACACCTTC
CDR3: CASSARGRGYTF

size: few
V: TRBV27
J: TRBJ2-1
D: NA
DNA: TGTGCCAGCAGTTTTCTCGGTTCGCGAAATGAGCAGTTCTTC
CDR3: CASSFLGSRNEQFF

size: few
V: TRBV7-9
J: TRBJ1-5
D: TRBD1
DNA: TGTGCCAGCAGCCCCGCCGGGACAGTCAATCAGCCCCAGCATTTT
CDR3: CASSPAGTVNQPQHF

size: many
V: TRBV29-1
J: TRBJ1-4
D: NA
DNA: TGCAGCGTTGCATTCGGGATTAATGAAAAACTGTTTTTT
CDR3: CSVAFGINEKLFF

size: once
V: TRBV29-1
J: TRBJ1-4
D: NA
DNA: TGCAGCGTTGGGTTAGGTACGGGTCATAATGAAAAACTGTTTTTT
CDR3: CSVGLGTGHNEKLFF

size: NA
V: TRBV7-2
J: TRBJ2-3
D: TRBD2
DNA: TGTGCCAGCAGCTTAGTCCCGGCGGGAGCGGTCACAGATACGCAATATTTT
CDR3: CASSLVPAGAVTDTQYF

size: NA
V: TRBV6-5
J: TRBJ1-5
D: NA
DNA: TGTGCCAGCAGCGGACAAGATGATCAGCCCCAGCATTTT
CDR3: CASSGQDDQPQHF

size: NA
V: TRBV6-2/TRBV6-3
J: TRBJ2-3
D: TRBD2
DNA: TGTGCCAGCAGTCCGACTAGCGGATTCACAGATACGCAGTATTTT
CDR3: CASSPTSGFTDTQYF